Following are 27 T cell receptor beta chains from one sample sequenced in a study of blood T cell repertoires in COVID-19. The assay was immunoSEQ multiplex PCR, and TCRdb's table has in-frame clones only and misses some. This sample has fewer than 150,000 clones, with approximately 90% found just once. Sequencing was done on a sample of peripheral blood. Every receptor here comes from a human donor in a cohort sampled during active COVID-19.

This clone was recorded a few times. This chain joins TRBV19 and TRBJ2-7, with 9 bases fitting TRBD1. This CDR3 region has 15 residues. Germline V gene sequence: CDR1 LNHDA, CDR2 SQIVND (reference sequence). Trimming took 3 bases from V and 3 from J; bases not matched to a gene: 6. The CDR3, as DNA: TGTGCCAGTAGTATCGCCGGGACAGGGTTCTACGAGCAGTACTTC. Protein sequence: CASSIAGTGFYEQYF.

The chain employs TRBV6-1 and TRBJ2-7; D possibly corresponds to TRBD2 (5 bases). The CDR3 has 13 residues. From germline, CDR1 is MNHNS and CDR2 SASEGT. Trimming shortened V by 3 bases and J by 2 bases, and 8 bases separated the two germline ends. The CDR3: CASSDTRAYEQYF. The CDR3 DNA reads as TGTGCCAGCAGTGATACGCGGGCCTACGAGCAGTACTTC.

This chain joins TRBV30 and TRBJ1-4; 8 bases are a match to TRBD1. Germline CDR1 and CDR2: GTSNPN and SVGIG (reference sequence). The CDR3 length is 13 residues. V was clipped by 2 bases and J by 7 bases; unmatched bases: 3. The CDR3 region is CAWSIQGGEKLFF. CDR3 DNA: TGTGCCTGGAGTATACAGGGGGGTGAAAAACTGTTTTTT.

The chain links TRBV7-6 to TRBJ1-6; D is uncertain. Germline V gene sequence: CDR1 SGHVS, CDR2 FNYEAQ. This CDR3 is 14 amino acids long. The germline V and J ends were trimmed by 5 bases and 10 bases, with 15 bases remaining between them. The chain's CDR3 is CASSAQDRNSPLHF. The CDR3 bases are TGTGCCAGCAGCGCTCAGGATAGGAACTCACCCCTCCACTTT.

This clone has just a few counts. The V gene is TRBV19, the J gene TRBJ1-3; D not resolved. Trimming removed 7 bases at V and 5 bases at J, with 12 bases between. CDR1 LNHDA and CDR2 SQIVND come from the germline V gene (reference sequence). The CDR3 has 13 residues. The CDR3 sequence is CASKTEGRNTIYF. In DNA, the CDR3 is TGTGCCAGTAAAACAGAGGGTCGAAACACCATATATTTT.

J is TRBJ1-1 and V is TRBV10-2; 8 bases are shared with TRBD1. CDR1 and CDR2 from the germline V gene are WSHSY and SAAADI. The CDR3 contains 15 residues. Germline trimming cut 6 bases from V and 3 bases from J; bases unmatched to any gene: 9. This chain's CDR3 is CASRLGQGADTEAFF. The DNA for the CDR3 is TGCGCCAGCAGGCTCGGACAGGGTGCAGACACTGAAGCTTTCTTT.

This clone has a single count. The V and J genes are TRBV4-1 and TRBJ2-5, with 7 nucleotides matching TRBD2. CDR1 is MGHRA, CDR2 YSYEKL, per germline. The CDR3 is made up of 17 amino acids. Trimming cost V 6 bases and J 1 base; bases outside gene matches: 14. The CDR3 region has the DNA TGCGCCAGCAGTCGAAGGGCCGGAGCGGGGAGCCAAGAGACCCAGTACTTC. Its translation is CASSRRAGAGSQETQYF.

A single count supports this clone. The genes are TRBV18 and TRBJ2-2; TRBD2 matches 13 bases. Germline values: CDR1 KGHSH, CDR2 LQKENI. This CDR3 contains 18 residues. Trimming removed 3 bases from V and 0 bases from J; junction bases left unmatched: 4. In nucleotides, the CDR3 is TGTGCCAGCTCACCCGGGACTAGCGGGACCACGAACACCGGGGAGCTGTTTTTT. Translating it yields CASSPGTSGTTNTGELFF.

The CDR3 nucleotides read TGTGCCACCAGCAGAGGGCAGAAATCCTACGAGCAGTACTTC. Amino acids: CATSRGQKSYEQYF. The rearrangement uses TRBV15 and TRBJ2-7; D uncertain. The germline gives CDR1 LNHNV, CDR2 YYDKDF (reference sequence). There are 14 residues in the CDR3. The V and J ends lost 1 base and 1 base respectively, with 8 bases between them.

This chain joins TRBV20-1 and TRBJ2-3; 7 bases are a match to TRBD1. Trimming cost V 3 bases and J 15 bases; bases outside gene matches: 6. The CDR3 is made up of 10 amino acids. CDR1 is DFQATT and CDR2 is SNEGSKA in the germline V gene (reference sequence). As DNA, the CDR3 is TGCAGTGCTAGCCGGGACAGCAAATATTTT. It codes for CSASRDSKYF.

Here the CDR3 DNA reads TGTGCCAGCAGCGCTAGCGGGGTCCAAGAGACCCAGTACTTC. Translating gives CASSASGVQETQYF. The rearrangement uses TRBV11-3 and TRBJ2-5; 9 bases align to TRBD2. Trimming removed 5 bases from V and 1 base from J; junction bases left unmatched: 2. CDR1 is SGHNT, CDR2 YENEEA, per germline. The CDR3 spans 14 residues. Using reference TRBV11-3 and TRBJ2-5 for the parts outside the CDR3, the full variable domain is EAGVVQSPRYKIIEKKQPVAFWCNPISGHNTLYWYLQNLGQGPELLIRYENEEAVDDSQLPKDRFSAERLKGVDSTLKIQPAELGDSAVYLCASSASGVQETQYFGPGTRLLVL.

The rearrangement links TRBV13 to TRBJ1-1; D gene ambiguous. Germline assignment: CDR1 PRHDT and CDR2 FYEKMQ (reference sequence). Trimming took 1 base from V and 3 from J, leaving 9 bases between them. The CDR3 covers 14 residues. The CDR3 DNA is TGTGCCAGCAGCTTAGAGGAGTCGTACACTGAAGCTTTCTTT. Residues: CASSLEESYTEAFF.

The genes are TRBV11-3 and TRBJ1-1; unclear D gene. This CDR3 is 11 amino acids long. The V gene lost 0 bases and the J gene lost 10 bases, with 6 bases spanning the gap. Germline CDR1 and CDR2: SGHNT and YENEEA. CDR3 amino acids: CASSLDRAAFF. The CDR3 DNA reads TGTGCCAGCAGCTTAGATCGAGCAGCTTTCTTT.

The sample holds one count of this clone. The chain recombines TRBV5-6 with TRBJ1-2; no definite D call. V lost 1 base, J lost 0 bases, and 10 bases lay in between. Germline CDR1 SGHDT, CDR2 YYEEEE. The CDR3 covers 15 residues. The CDR3: CASSLYLVSNYGYTF. CDR3 coding DNA: TGTGCCAGCAGCTTGTATTTAGTCTCTAACTATGGCTACACCTTC. Full variable domain (missing parts from reference TRBV5-6 and TRBJ1-2): DAGVTQSPTHLIKTRGQQVTLRCSPKSGHDTVSWYQQALGQGPQFIFQYYEEEERQRGNFPDRFSGHQFPNYSSELNVNALLLGDSALYLCASSLYLVSNYGYTFGSGTRLTVV.

The gene calls are TRBV5-4 and TRBJ2-5; 13 bases map to TRBD2. V was pared by 4 bases and J by 4 bases, with 4 bases of the junction left unmatched. Germline V gene sequence: CDR1 SGHNT, CDR2 YYREEE (reference sequence). CDR3 length: 15 amino acids. The CDR3 nucleotides are TGTGCCAGCAGCAAACTAGCGGGGGGGCCAGAGACCCAGTACTTC. Its translation: CASSKLAGGPETQYF.

This rearrangement joins TRBV7-3 to TRBJ2-3, with 10 bases that match TRBD2. The CDR3 is made up of 14 amino acids. From germline, CDR1 is SGHTA and CDR2 FQGTGA. J was trimmed by 3 bases and V by 5 bases; bases with no gene match: 2. CDR3 region: CASSRTSGTDTQYF. In DNA, the CDR3 is TGTGCCAGCAGCCGGACTAGCGGTACAGATACGCAGTATTTT.

This clone appeared once. The chain recombines TRBV19 with TRBJ1-1; the D is unclear. Trimming cost V 7 bases and J 1 base, with 10 bases left between them. CDR3 length equals 13 residues. Germline loops: CDR1 LNHDA, CDR2 SQIVND (reference sequence). The CDR3 reads CASTNLRNTEAFF. The CDR3 nucleotides are TGTGCCAGTACCAACCTTAGGAACACTGAAGCTTTCTTT.

In this sample, this clone turned up once. The rearrangement links TRBV5-1 to TRBJ1-4; D remains ambiguous. The CDR3 covers 14 residues. The V end was cut by 0 bases, the J end by 7 bases, with 10 bases between. Germline CDR1 is SGHRS and CDR2 is YFSETQ. The CDR3 is CASSLGAIVEKLFF. The CDR3 DNA sequence: TGCGCCAGCAGCTTGGGGGCGATAGTTGAAAAACTGTTTTTT.

This clone was seen only once. This chain connects TRBV10-1 to TRBJ2-1; D possibly corresponds to TRBD2 (6 bases). This CDR3 is built from 14 residues. Germline CDR1 and CDR2: WNHNN and SYGVQD (reference sequence). Deletions cut 4 bases from V and 1 base from J, with 8 bases between. The CDR3 bases are TGCGCCAGCAGTGCGGGGAGGTCCTACAATGAGCAGTTCTTC. This translates into CASSAGRSYNEQFF.

A few counts support this clone. Within the sample, other DNA sequences also encode this same CDR3. This chain links TRBV11-3 with TRBJ2-1, with 11 bases identical to TRBD2. The germline gives CDR1 SGHNT, CDR2 YENEEA. J lost 9 bases, V lost 1 base, and 8 bases had no gene match. The CDR3 is 16 residues long. This chain's CDR3 is CASSLGGSGRAGEQFF. The CDR3, as DNA: TGTGCCAGCAGCTTAGGTGGTAGCGGGAGGGCGGGTGAGCAGTTCTTC.

CDR3 DNA sequence: TGTGCCATCAGGCGGACAGAACTCGATACGCAGTATTTT. Its translation: CAIRRTELDTQYF. The V gene is TRBV10-3, the J gene TRBJ2-3, with a tentative D call TRBD1 (6 bases). Per the germline V gene, CDR1 is ENHRY and CDR2 is SYGVKD. The CDR3 sequence is 13 residues long. With 6 bases removed from V and 6 bases from J, the gap between germline ends came to 13 bases.

V and J are TRBV7-9 and TRBJ1-2; D not resolved. Germline V gene sequence: CDR1 SEHNR, CDR2 FQNEAQ (reference sequence). The CDR3 covers 15 residues. Trimming took 0 bases from V and 4 from J, leaving 12 bases between them. CDR3 loop: CASSLALGSTYGYTF. CDR3 DNA sequence: TGTGCCAGCAGCTTAGCGTTGGGCAGCACCTATGGCTACACCTTC.

The chain links TRBV6-1 to TRBJ1-2, with TRBD1 matching 11 bases. The CDR3 spans 15 residues. Trimming at V came to 3 bases and at J to 2 bases, leaving 2 bases not matched to a gene. CDR1 and CDR2 from the germline V gene are MNHNS and SASEGT. The CDR3 nucleotides are TGTGCCAGCAGTGAGGACAGGGGGCGCAACTATGGCTACACCTTC. Protein: CASSEDRGRNYGYTF.

This chain joins TRBV4-1 and TRBJ2-5; TRBD2 is a possible D gene (7 bases). Between the trimmed V and J ends, which lost 0 bases and 4 bases, there was a span of 27 bases. Germline V gene lookup returns CDR1 MGHRA and CDR2 YSYEKL. This CDR3 has 20 residues. The CDR3 DNA reads TGCGCCAGCAGCCAAGATTTCGGTTCGGTCGGGGGGCGCCGAGGAGAGACCCAGTACTTC. Translating gives CASSQDFGSVGGRRGETQYF.

The V and J genes are TRBV19 and TRBJ1-5; D is ambiguous. With 3 bases removed from V and 4 bases from J, the gap between germline ends came to 19 bases. The CDR3 runs to 17 residues. From germline, CDR1 is LNHDA and CDR2 SQIVND (reference sequence). The CDR3 DNA sequence: TGTGCCAGTAGTATGGGTCGGGGTCGTTTCCAAAATCAGCCCCAGCATTTT. It specifies CASSMGRGRFQNQPQHF.

This clone was seen a few times. The chain employs TRBV7-9 and TRBJ1-4; TRBD1 agrees at 7 bases. Germline loops: CDR1 SEHNR, CDR2 FQNEAQ (reference sequence). V lost 5 bases, J lost 1 base, and 1 base stayed unmatched. The CDR3 is 14 amino acids. The CDR3 region has the DNA TGTGCCAGCAGCGCAGGGGGAACTAATGAAAAACTGTTTTTT. It is translated as CASSAGGTNEKLFF.

This clone was seen once. A junction end diverges from the germline sequence, so it may reflect a read error. This chain joins TRBV19 and TRBJ2-1, with a possible D match to TRBD2 (6 bases). The germline V gene encodes CDR1 LNHDA and CDR2 SQIVND (reference sequence). The CDR3 length is 15 residues. The CDR3 sequence is CASSSPGGYYNEQFF. CDR3 bases: TGTGCCAGCAGTAGTCCCGGGGGATACTACAATGAGCAGTTCTTC.